The text below deals with one TCR beta chain. Its antigen is currently unknown. The CDR3 totals 13 residues. V was clipped by 2 bases and J by 15 bases, with 17 bases between them. The V gene's germline CDR1 is MGHDK and CDR2 SYGVNS. The time point was: sample taken at primary tumor resection. Extraction of whole RNA from tumor, nontumor lung or frozen PBMC preceded unsorted sequencing. The cohort: 70 to 75 early-stage, untreated non-small cell lung cancer patients. TCRdb analysed the 5' RACE reads with MiXCR anew, one entry per CDR3 protein. The sample records tens of thousands of distinct CDR3 sequences, 13% being singletons. The sample comes from a study of spatial heterogeneity in lung cancer. About the research overall: More beta-chain than alpha-chain sequences were consistently detected. Raw-read counts averaged over ten per unique TCR and UMI combination. Broader study findings: At resection, ubiquitous expanded tumor TCRs appeared in blood more than at follow-up.

The chain joins TRBV25-1 to TRBJ2-1; tentative D call: TRBD2 (6 bases). Sequencing was performed on PBMCs, taken at surgery. The sequence was obtained from a male donor with early-stage non-small cell lung cancer. The CDR3: CASSEGGTRRGFF. In nucleotides, the CDR3 is TGTGCCAGCAGTGAAGGGGGGACTCGCCGTGGGTTCTTC.